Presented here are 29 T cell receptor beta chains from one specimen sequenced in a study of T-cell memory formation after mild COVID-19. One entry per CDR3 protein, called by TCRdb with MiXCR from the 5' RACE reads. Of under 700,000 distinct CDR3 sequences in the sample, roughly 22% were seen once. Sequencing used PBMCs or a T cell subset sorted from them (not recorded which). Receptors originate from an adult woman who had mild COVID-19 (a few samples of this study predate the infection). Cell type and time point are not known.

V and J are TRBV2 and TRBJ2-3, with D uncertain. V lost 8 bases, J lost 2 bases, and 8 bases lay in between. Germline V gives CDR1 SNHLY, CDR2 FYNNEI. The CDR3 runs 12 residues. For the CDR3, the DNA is TGTGCCAGCGACGGAGACACAGATACGCAGTATTTT. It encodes CASDGDTDTQYF.

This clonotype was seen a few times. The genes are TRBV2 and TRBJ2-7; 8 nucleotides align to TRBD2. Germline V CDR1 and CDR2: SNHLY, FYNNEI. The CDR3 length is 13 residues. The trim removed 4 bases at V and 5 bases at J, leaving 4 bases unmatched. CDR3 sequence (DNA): TGTGCCAGCAGTGGTCTAGCGGGCCACGAGCAGTACTTC. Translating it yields CASSGLAGHEQYF.

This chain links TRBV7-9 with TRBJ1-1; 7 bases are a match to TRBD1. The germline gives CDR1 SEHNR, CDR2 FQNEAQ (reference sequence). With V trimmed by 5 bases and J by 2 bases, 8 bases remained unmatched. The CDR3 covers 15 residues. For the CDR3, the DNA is TGTGCCAGCAGCGGCGGGACAGCCCATAACACTGAAGCTTTCTTT. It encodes CASSGGTAHNTEAFF.

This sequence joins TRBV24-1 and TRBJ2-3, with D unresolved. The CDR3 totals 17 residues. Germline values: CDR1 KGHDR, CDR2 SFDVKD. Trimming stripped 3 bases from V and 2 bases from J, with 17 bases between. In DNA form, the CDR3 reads TGTGCCACCAGTGATATCACCACCACAGATTTCACAGATACGCAGTATTTT. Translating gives CATSDITTTDFTDTQYF.

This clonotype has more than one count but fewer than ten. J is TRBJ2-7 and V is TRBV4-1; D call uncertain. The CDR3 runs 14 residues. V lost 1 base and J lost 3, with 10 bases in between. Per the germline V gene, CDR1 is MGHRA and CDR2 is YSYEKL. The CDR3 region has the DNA TGCGCCAGCAGCCAAGTCCGGCAGAGCTACGAGCAGTACTTC. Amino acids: CASSQVRQSYEQYF.

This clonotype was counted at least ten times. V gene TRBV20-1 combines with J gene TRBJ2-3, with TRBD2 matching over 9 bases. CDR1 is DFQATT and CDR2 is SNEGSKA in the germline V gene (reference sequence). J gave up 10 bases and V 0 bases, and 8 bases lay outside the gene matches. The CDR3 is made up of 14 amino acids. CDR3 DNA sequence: TGCAGTGCTAGAGATACCCTAGCGGGAATTGCGCAGTATTTT. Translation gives CSARDTLAGIAQYF.

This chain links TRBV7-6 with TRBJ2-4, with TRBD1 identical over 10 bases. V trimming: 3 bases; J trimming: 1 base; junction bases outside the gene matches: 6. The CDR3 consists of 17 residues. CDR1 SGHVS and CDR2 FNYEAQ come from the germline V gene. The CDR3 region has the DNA TGTGCCAGCAGCTTGGGACAGGGGACAGGGGCCAAAAACATTCAGTACTTC. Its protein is CASSLGQGTGAKNIQYF.

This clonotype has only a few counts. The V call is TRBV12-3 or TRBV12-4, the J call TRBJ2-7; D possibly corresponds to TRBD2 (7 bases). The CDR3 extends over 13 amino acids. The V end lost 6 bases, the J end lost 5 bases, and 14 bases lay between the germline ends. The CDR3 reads CASRRGGVHEQYF. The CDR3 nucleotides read TGTGCCAGCAGGAGGGGGGGTGTCCACGAGCAGTACTTC.

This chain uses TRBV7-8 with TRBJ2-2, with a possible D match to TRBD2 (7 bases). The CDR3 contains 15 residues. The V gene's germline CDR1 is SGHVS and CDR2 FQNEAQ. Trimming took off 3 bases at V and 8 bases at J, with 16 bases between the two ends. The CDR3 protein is CASSLAGAYQGELFF. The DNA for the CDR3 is TGTGCCAGCAGCTTGGCGGGGGCCTACCAGGGGGAGCTGTTTTTT.

CDR3 bases: TGCGCCAGCAGCTTGGGGGCCAGGGGGTTGGATGAGCAGTTCTTC. It yields the protein CASSLGARGLDEQFF. The chain links TRBV5-1 to TRBJ2-1; TRBD1 matches at 7 bases. The V segment lost 0 bases and the J segment 8 bases; nucleotides outside the gene matches: 8. Germline CDR1 and CDR2: SGHRS and YFSETQ. The CDR3 has 15 residues.

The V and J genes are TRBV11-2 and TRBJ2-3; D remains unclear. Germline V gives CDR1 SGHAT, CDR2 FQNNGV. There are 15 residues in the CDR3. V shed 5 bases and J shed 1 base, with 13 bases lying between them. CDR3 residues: CASSRGLGGTDTQYF. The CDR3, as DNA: TGTGCCAGCAGCCGCGGATTAGGAGGCACAGATACGCAGTATTTT.

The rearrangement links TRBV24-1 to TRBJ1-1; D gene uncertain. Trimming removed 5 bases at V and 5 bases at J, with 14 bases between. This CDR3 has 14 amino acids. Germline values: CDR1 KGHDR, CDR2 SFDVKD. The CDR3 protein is CATSGRTGQTEAFF. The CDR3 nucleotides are TGTGCCACCAGTGGACGAACTGGGCAGACTGAAGCTTTCTTT.

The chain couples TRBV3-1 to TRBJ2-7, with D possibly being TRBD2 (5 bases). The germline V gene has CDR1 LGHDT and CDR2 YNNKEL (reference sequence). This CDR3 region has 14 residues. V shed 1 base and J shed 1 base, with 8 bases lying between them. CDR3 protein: CASSQGRASYEQYF. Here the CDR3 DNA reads TGTGCCAGCAGCCAAGGGCGGGCGTCCTACGAGCAGTACTTC.

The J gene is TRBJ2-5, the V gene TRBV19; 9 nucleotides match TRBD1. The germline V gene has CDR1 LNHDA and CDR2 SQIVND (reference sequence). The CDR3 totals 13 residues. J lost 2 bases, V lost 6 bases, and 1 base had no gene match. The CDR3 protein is CASRTGGQETQYF. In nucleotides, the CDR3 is TGTGCCAGTAGGACAGGGGGTCAAGAGACCCAGTACTTC.

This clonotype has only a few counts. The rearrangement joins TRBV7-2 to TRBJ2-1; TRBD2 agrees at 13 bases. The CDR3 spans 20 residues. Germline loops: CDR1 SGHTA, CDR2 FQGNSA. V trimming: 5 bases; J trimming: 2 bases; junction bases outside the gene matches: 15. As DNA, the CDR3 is TGTGCCAGCAGCCCCACGGTTTCGGGACTAGCGGGACGCGCCTACAATGAGCAGTTCTTC. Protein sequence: CASSPTVSGLAGRAYNEQFF. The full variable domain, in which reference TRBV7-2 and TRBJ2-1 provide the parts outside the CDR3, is GAGVSQSPSNKVTEKGKDVELRCDPISGHTALYWYRQSLGQGLEFLIYFQGNSAPDKSGLPSDRFSAERTGGSVSTLTIQRTQQEDSAVYLCASSPTVSGLAGRAYNEQFFGPGTRLTVL.

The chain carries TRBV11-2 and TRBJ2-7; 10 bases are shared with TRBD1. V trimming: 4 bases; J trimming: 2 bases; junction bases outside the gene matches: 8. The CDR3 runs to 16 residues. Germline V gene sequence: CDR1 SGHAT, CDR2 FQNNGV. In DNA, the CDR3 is TGTGCCAGCAGCTCCGATACCGGGACAGGGGCCTACGAGCAGTACTTC. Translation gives CASSSDTGTGAYEQYF.

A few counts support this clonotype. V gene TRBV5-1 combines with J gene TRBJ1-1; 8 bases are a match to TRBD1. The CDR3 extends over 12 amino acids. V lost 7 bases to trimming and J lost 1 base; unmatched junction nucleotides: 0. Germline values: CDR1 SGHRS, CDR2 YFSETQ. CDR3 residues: CASGTGNTEAFF. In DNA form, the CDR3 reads TGCGCCAGCGGGACAGGGAACACTGAAGCTTTCTTT.

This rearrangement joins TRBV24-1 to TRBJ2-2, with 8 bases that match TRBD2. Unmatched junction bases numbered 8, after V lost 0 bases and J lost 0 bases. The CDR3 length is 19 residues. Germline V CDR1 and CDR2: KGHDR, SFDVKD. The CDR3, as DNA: TGTGCCACCAGTGATTTGCTCCCGCGGGGGGCCACGAACACCGGGGAGCTGTTTTTT. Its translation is CATSDLLPRGATNTGELFF.

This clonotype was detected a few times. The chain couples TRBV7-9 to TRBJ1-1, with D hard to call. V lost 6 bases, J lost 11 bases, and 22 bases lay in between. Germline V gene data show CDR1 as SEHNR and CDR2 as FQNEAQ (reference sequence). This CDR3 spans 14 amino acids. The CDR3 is CASSTTGQPPEAFF. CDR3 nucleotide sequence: TGTGCCAGCAGTACCACGGGCCAACCACCGGAGGCTTTCTTT. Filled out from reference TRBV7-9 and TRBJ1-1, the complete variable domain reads DTGVSQNPRHKITKRGQNVTFRCDPISEHNRLYWYRQTLGQGPEFLTYFQNEAQLEKSRLLSDRFSAERPKGSFSTLEIQRTEQGDSAMYLCASSTTGQPPEAFFGQGTRLTVV.

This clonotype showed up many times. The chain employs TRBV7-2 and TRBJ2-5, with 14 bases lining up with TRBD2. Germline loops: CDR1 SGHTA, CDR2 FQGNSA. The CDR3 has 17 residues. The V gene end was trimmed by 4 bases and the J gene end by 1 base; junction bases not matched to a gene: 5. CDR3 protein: CASSSPGLAGGQETQYF. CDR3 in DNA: TGTGCCAGCAGCTCCCCTGGACTAGCGGGGGGCCAAGAGACCCAGTACTTC.

The CDR3 region has the DNA TGTGCCTGGAGGGCCGCGGCGGATGAGCAGTTCTTC. Translating gives CAWRAAADEQFF. The gene calls are TRBV30 and TRBJ2-1; no clear D gene. In germline, CDR1 is GTSNPN, CDR2 SVGIG (reference sequence). This CDR3 contains 12 residues. V lost 3 bases to trimming and J lost 8 bases, with 11 bases between them.

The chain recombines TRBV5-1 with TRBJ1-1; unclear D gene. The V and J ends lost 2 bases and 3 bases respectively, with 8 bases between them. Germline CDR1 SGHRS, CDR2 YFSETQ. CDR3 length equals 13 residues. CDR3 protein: CASSFGGDTEAFF. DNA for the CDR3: TGCGCCAGCAGCTTCGGTGGGGACACTGAAGCTTTCTTT. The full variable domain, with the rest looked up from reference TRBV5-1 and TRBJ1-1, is KAGVTQTPRYLIKTRGQQVTLSCSPISGHRSVSWYQQTPGQGLQFLFEYFSETQRNKGNFPGRFSGRQFSNSRSEMNVSTLELGDSALYLCASSFGGDTEAFFGQGTRLTVV.

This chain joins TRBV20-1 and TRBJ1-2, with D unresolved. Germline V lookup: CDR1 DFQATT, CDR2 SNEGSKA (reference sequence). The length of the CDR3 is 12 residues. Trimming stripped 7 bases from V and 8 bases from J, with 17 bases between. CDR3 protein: CSVGGQTAGYTF. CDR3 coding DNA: TGCAGTGTCGGAGGTCAAACGGCCGGCTACACCTTC.

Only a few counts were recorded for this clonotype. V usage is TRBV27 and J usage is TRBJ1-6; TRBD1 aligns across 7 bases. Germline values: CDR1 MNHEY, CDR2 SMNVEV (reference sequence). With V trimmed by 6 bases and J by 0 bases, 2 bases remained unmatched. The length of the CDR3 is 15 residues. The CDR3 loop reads CASRRDSSYNSPLHF. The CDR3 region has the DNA TGTGCCAGCAGGCGGGACAGCTCCTATAATTCACCCCTCCACTTT.

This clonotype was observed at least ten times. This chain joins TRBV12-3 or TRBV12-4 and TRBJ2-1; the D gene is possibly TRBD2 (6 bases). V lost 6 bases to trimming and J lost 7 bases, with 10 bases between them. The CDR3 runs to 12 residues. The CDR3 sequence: CASSPGLNEQFF. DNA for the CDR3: TGTGCCAGCAGCCCTGGACTAAATGAGCAGTTCTTC.

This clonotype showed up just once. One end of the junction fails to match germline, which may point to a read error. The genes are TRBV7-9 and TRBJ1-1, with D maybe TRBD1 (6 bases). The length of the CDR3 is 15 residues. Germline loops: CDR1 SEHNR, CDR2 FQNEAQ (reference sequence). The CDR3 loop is CASSSPGQPNTESFF. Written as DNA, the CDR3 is TGTGCCAGCAGCTCCCCCGGACAGCCGAACACTGAATCTTTCTTT.

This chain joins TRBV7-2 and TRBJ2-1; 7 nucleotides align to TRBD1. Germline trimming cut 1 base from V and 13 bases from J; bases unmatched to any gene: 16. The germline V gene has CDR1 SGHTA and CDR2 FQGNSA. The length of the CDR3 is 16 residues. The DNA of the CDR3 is TGTGCCAGCAGCTTAGGGGACAGTGGGTACCAAGAGACCCAGTTCTTC. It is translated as CASSLGDSGYQETQFF.

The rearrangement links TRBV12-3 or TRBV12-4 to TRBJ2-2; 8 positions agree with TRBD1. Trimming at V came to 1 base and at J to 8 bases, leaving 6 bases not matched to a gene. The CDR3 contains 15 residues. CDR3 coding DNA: TGTGCCAGCAGTTTAGTCGCAGGGGGCTTGGGGGAGCTGTTTTTT. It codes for CASSLVAGGLGELFF.

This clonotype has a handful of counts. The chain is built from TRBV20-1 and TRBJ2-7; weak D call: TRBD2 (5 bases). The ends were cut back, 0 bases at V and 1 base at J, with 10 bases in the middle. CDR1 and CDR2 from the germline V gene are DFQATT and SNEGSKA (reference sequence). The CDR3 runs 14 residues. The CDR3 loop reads CSARDPGLSYEQYF. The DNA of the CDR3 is TGCAGTGCTAGAGATCCGGGGTTGTCCTACGAGCAGTACTTC.